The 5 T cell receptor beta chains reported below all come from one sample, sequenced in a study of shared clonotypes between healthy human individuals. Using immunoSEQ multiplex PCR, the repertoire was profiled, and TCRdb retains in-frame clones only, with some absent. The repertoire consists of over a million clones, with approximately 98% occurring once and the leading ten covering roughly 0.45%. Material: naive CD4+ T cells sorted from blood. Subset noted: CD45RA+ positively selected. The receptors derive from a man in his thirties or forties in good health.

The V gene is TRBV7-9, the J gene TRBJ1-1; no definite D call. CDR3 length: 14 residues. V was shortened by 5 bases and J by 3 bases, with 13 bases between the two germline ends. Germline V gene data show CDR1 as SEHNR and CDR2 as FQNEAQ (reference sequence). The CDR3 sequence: CASSLGRGHTEAFF. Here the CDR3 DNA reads TGTGCCAGCAGCCTGGGTAGAGGGCACACTGAAGCTTTCTTT.

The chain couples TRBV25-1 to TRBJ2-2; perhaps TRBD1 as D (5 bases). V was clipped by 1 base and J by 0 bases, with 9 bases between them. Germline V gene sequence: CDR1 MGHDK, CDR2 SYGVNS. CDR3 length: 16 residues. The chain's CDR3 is CASSESTAPNTGELFF. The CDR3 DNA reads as TGTGCCAGCAGTGAATCGACAGCTCCGAACACCGGGGAGCTGTTTTTT.

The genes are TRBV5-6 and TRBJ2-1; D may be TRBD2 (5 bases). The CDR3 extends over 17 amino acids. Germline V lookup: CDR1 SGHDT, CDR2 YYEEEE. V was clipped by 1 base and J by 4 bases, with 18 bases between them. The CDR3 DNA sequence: TGTGCCAGCAGCTTGTCCGTGTCACTAGAACGATACAATGAGCAGTTCTTC. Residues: CASSLSVSLERYNEQFF.

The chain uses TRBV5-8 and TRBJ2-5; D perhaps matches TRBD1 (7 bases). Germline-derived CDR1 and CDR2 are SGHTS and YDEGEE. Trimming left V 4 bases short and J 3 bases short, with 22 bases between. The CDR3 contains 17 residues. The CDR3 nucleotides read TGTGCCAGCAGCGTCGGGGGCTCAGGGGGTACGGAAGAGACCCAGTACTTC. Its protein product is CASSVGGSGGTEETQYF.

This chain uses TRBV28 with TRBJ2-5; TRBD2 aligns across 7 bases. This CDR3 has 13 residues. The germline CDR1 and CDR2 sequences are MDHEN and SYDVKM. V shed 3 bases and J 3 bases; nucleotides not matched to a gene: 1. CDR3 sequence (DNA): TGTGCCAGCAGTTTCGGGACTAAAGAGACCCAGTACTTC. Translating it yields CASSFGTKETQYF.